The 20 T cell receptor beta chains given below trace back to one sample, sequenced in a study of neurological immune-mediated disorders. TCRdb passed the 5' RACE reads through MiXCR, listing each CDR3 protein once. The sample has about 16,000 distinct CDR3 sequences; about 10% are singletons. Sequencing was performed on CD8+ T cells from blood. These TCRs come from a man aged 45-60 years in good health.

This clonotype was counted at least ten times. The rearrangement uses TRBV27 and TRBJ2-7; D is uncertain. CDR3 size: 16 residues. V lost 5 bases, J lost 1 base, and 18 bases lay in between. The germline V gene has CDR1 MNHEY and CDR2 SMNVEV (reference sequence). The CDR3 DNA reads as TGTGCCAGCAGTCAATCCCGTGGGGTCCTATCCTACGAGCAGTACTTC. Protein product: CASSQSRGVLSYEQYF.

This clonotype was seen repeatedly, ten times or more. V is TRBV29-1 and J is TRBJ2-2; a weak D match, TRBD1 (6 bases). The CDR3 has 12 residues. Per germline, CDR1 SQVTM and CDR2 ANQGSEA. V dropped 6 bases and J dropped 1 base, with 6 bases sitting between them. The CDR3 here is CSVTGNTGELFF. The CDR3 coding sequence is TGCAGCGTGACAGGGAACACCGGGGAGCTGTTTTTT.

This clonotype was seen a handful of times. With a much larger clone just one base away, this may be a read error. The gene calls are TRBV29-1 and TRBJ2-3; D uncertain. Germline V gives CDR1 SQVTM, CDR2 ANQGSEA. The CDR3 runs 10 residues. Trimming shortened V by 7 bases and J by 7 bases, and 9 bases separated the two germline ends. DNA for the CDR3: TGCAGCGCAGTGGGGAATACGCAGTATTTT. Its protein is CSAVGNTQYF.

This clonotype showed up many times. The chain recombines TRBV6-2 or TRBV6-3 with TRBJ2-5; weak D call: TRBD1 (6 bases). Per the germline V gene, CDR1 is MNHEY and CDR2 is SVGEGT. The CDR3 has 16 residues. The ends were cut back, 2 bases at V and 4 bases at J, with 17 bases in the middle. The CDR3 DNA sequence: TGTGCCAGCAGTTACGCCGGGCTGCCAGGGGCAGAGACCCAGTACTTC. Translated, it gives CASSYAGLPGAETQYF.

This clonotype was counted many times. CDR3 region: CASSWGGTGGPNEQFF. The DNA for the CDR3 is TGTGCCAGCAGCTGGGGGGGGACAGGGGGACCAAATGAGCAGTTCTTC. The rearrangement links TRBV7-2 to TRBJ2-1; 11 nucleotides line up with TRBD1. CDR3 length: 16 amino acids. After removal of 4 bases from V and 7 bases from J, the junction contained 9 bases not matched to a gene. Germline V gene data show CDR1 as SGHTA and CDR2 as FQGNSA.

Ten or more counts support this clonotype. The chain recombines TRBV5-1 with TRBJ2-7, with a weak D call TRBD2 (6 bases). CDR1 is SGHRS, CDR2 YFSETQ, per germline. Trimming took 0 bases from V and 1 from J, leaving 14 bases between them. This CDR3 region has 16 residues. CDR3 residues: CASSLEEGLVSYEQYF. Written as DNA, the CDR3 is TGCGCCAGCAGCTTGGAGGAGGGACTTGTTTCCTACGAGCAGTACTTC. Full variable domain (missing parts from reference TRBV5-1 and TRBJ2-7): KAGVTQTPRYLIKTRGQQVTLSCSPISGHRSVSWYQQTPGQGLQFLFEYFSETQRNKGNFPGRFSGRQFSNSRSEMNVSTLELGDSALYLCASSLEEGLVSYEQYFGPGTRLTVT.

This clonotype is classed as medium-sized (0.01 to 0.1%). V usage is TRBV28 and J usage is TRBJ1-6; D gene uncertain. CDR1 and CDR2 from the germline V gene are MDHEN and SYDVKM. CDR3 length: 11 residues. Trimming left V 4 bases short and J 6 bases short, with 1 base between. CDR3 DNA sequence: TGTGCCAGCAGTTCTAATTCACCCCTCCACTTT. Its translation: CASSSNSPLHF.

This clonotype was counted at least ten times. V is TRBV7-9 and J is TRBJ2-7, with TRBD1 as a possible D gene (6 bases). The germline V and J ends were trimmed by 5 bases and 5 bases, with 16 bases remaining between them. CDR1 SEHNR and CDR2 FQNEAQ come from the germline V gene (reference sequence). CDR3 length: 14 residues. The CDR3 loop is CASSDLQGPHEQYF. The CDR3 DNA follows: TGTGCCAGCAGCGACCTACAGGGACCCCACGAGCAGTACTTC.

This clonotype was found many times. The chain recombines TRBV5-1 with TRBJ1-1; 7 bases line up with TRBD1. Germline V lookup: CDR1 SGHRS, CDR2 YFSETQ. V shed 3 bases, J shed 4 bases, and the junction held 6 bases outside the gene matches. The CDR3 covers 14 residues. In nucleotides, the CDR3 is TGCGCCAGCAGCTCCGCAGGGGGAATCACTGAAGCTTTCTTT. Its protein product is CASSSAGGITEAFF. Drawing the rest from reference TRBV5-1 and TRBJ1-1, the complete variable domain is KAGVTQTPRYLIKTRGQQVTLSCSPISGHRSVSWYQQTPGQGLQFLFEYFSETQRNKGNFPGRFSGRQFSNSRSEMNVSTLELGDSALYLCASSSAGGITEAFFGQGTRLTVV.

There are many counts of this clonotype. The CDR3 DNA reads as TGTGCCAGCACTGAGACTAGCGGGATTCCCTACGAGCAGTACTTC. Its translation is CASTETSGIPYEQYF. The chain has TRBV2 and TRBJ2-7; TRBD2 matches 11 bases. Trimming took 7 bases from V and 2 from J; bases not matched to a gene: 7. The CDR3 is made up of 15 amino acids. The germline gives CDR1 SNHLY, CDR2 FYNNEI.

This clonotype showed up many times. The chain carries TRBV5-1 and TRBJ2-2, with unresolved D. There are 13 residues in the CDR3. V was cut by 4 bases and J by 9 bases, with 13 bases left in between. CDR1 and CDR2 (germline): SGHRS, YFSETQ. The CDR3 is CASSPGVGWELFF. The CDR3 nucleotides are TGCGCCAGCAGCCCTGGTGTTGGCTGGGAGCTGTTTTTT.

This clonotype occurred many times. The V and J genes are TRBV5-5 and TRBJ1-5; D perhaps matches TRBD1 (6 bases). CDR3 length equals 14 residues. The germline CDR1 and CDR2 sequences are SGHKS and YYEKEE (reference sequence). Trimming took off 4 bases at V and 7 bases at J, with 15 bases between the two ends. The CDR3 sequence is CASSAGEGGQPQHF. CDR3 coding DNA: TGTGCCAGCAGCGCCGGGGAGGGGGGACAGCCCCAGCATTTT.

This clonotype appeared many times. V gene TRBV28 combines with J gene TRBJ2-3; the D is unclear. Per germline, CDR1 MDHEN and CDR2 SYDVKM. This CDR3 spans 12 amino acids. The V and J ends lost 2 bases and 5 bases respectively, with 5 bases between them. The DNA for the CDR3 is TGTGCCAGCAGTTTAAGCCTAGATACGCAGTATTTT. Its protein product is CASSLSLDTQYF.

By share, this clonotype ranks as medium-sized (0.01 to 0.1%). V and J are TRBV20-1 and TRBJ2-1; 12 bases line up with TRBD2. Germline values: CDR1 DFQATT, CDR2 SNEGSKA (reference sequence). The CDR3 runs to 16 residues. The J segment lost 6 bases and the V segment lost 3 bases, leaving 9 bases of the junction unmatched. The CDR3 loop is CSARPGLAGISNEQFF. Written as DNA, the CDR3 is TGCAGTGCTAGGCCCGGACTAGCGGGAATCTCCAATGAGCAGTTCTTC.

This clonotype was counted at least ten times. The chain carries TRBV10-3 and TRBJ1-2, with 7 bases that match TRBD1. In germline, CDR1 is ENHRY, CDR2 SYGVKD. The CDR3 extends over 15 amino acids. Trimming removed 4 bases from V and 8 bases from J; junction bases left unmatched: 13. The CDR3 nucleotides read TGTGCCATCAGTGCCTTCGACGACAGGGTGGAAGGCTACACCTTC. It is translated as CAISAFDDRVEGYTF.

This clonotype was picked up many times. The chain recombines TRBV4-3 with TRBJ2-7; tentative D call: TRBD2 (6 bases). Trimming stripped 1 base from V and 1 base from J, with 11 bases between. The CDR3 length is 15 residues. Germline V gene sequence: CDR1 LGHNA, CDR2 YSLEER. CDR3 nucleotides: TGCGCCAGCAGCCAAGGGGTAGCGGCTTCCTACGAGCAGTACTTC. As protein: CASSQGVAASYEQYF.

This clonotype was picked up many times. This sequence joins TRBV20-1 and TRBJ2-3; D uncertain. The CDR3 spans 15 residues. Germline assignment: CDR1 DFQATT and CDR2 SNEGSKA (reference sequence). V was shortened by 0 bases and J by 4 bases, with 14 bases between the two germline ends. Here the CDR3 reads CSAREERVSADTQYF. CDR3 sequence (DNA): TGCAGTGCTAGAGAAGAAAGGGTCTCCGCAGATACGCAGTATTTT.

This clonotype has a count of ten or more. The chain employs TRBV20-1 and TRBJ2-7; the match to TRBD1 covers 8 bases. The germline V gene has CDR1 DFQATT and CDR2 SNEGSKA (reference sequence). With V trimmed by 0 bases and J by 2 bases, 6 bases remained unmatched. This CDR3 comprises 15 residues. The CDR3 nucleotides read TGCAGTGCTAGAGATTCCTGGGGACAGGCCTACGAGCAGTACTTC. Translation: CSARDSWGQAYEQYF.

This clonotype came up many times. The chain couples TRBV20-1 to TRBJ2-7; D remains ambiguous. The CDR3 is made up of 15 amino acids. V lost 1 base to trimming and J lost 2 bases, with 15 bases between them. CDR1 is DFQATT, CDR2 SNEGSKA, per germline (reference sequence). DNA of the CDR3: TGCAGTGCTAGAGGGAGCGAAAACAGCCCCTACGAGCAGTACTTC. Its translation is CSARGSENSPYEQYF.

V usage is TRBV4-3 and J usage is TRBJ2-7, with D possibly being TRBD1 (5 bases). Germline V gene sequence: CDR1 LGHNA, CDR2 YSLEER. Trimming cost V 4 bases and J 5 bases, with 18 bases left between them. This CDR3 has 15 amino acids. This CDR3 reads CASSPREGDLHEQYF. The DNA of the CDR3 is TGCGCCAGCAGCCCAAGAGAAGGGGATCTCCACGAGCAGTACTTC.